These 9 T cell receptor beta chains were sequenced from one sample in a study of cytomegalovirus exposure and HLA in healthy donors. PCR employed 60 Vbeta and 13 Jbeta primers. Only in-frame clones appear in the TCRdb table, and some are missing; sequencing was by immunoSEQ multiplex PCR. Of about 110,000 clones listed, 69% are singletons. The sequenced sample consisted of PBMCs. The receptors stem from a woman in her seventies in good health and CMV-seropositive.

The CDR3 coding sequence is TGTGCCAGCAGGGGGCTGGACTCCTACAATGAGCAGTTCTTC. This translates into CASRGLDSYNEQFF. The chain is built from TRBV7-2 and TRBJ2-1; possibly TRBD1 for D (5 bases). The V end lost 6 bases, the J end lost 0 bases, and 9 bases lay between the germline ends. From germline, CDR1 is SGHTA and CDR2 FQGNSA. The CDR3 spans 14 residues. Based on the CDR3 plus reference TRBV7-2 and TRBJ2-1, the full variable domain is GAGVSQSPSNKVTEKGKDVELRCDPISGHTALYWYRQSLGQGLEFLIYFQGNSAPDKSGLPSDRFSAERTGGSVSTLTIQRTQQEDSAVYLCASRGLDSYNEQFFGPGTRLTVL.

This clone showed up just a few times. The chain has TRBV18 and TRBJ2-1; the match to TRBD2 covers 9 bases. V shed 1 base and J 4 bases; nucleotides not matched to a gene: 5. The germline gives CDR1 KGHSH, CDR2 LQKENI. This CDR3 has 16 residues. The CDR3 here is CASSPQSGGSYNEQFF. As DNA, the CDR3 is TGTGCCAGCTCACCACAGAGCGGGGGGTCTTACAATGAGCAGTTCTTC.

The rearrangement links TRBV10-3 to TRBJ1-4, with 8 positions matching TRBD1. Germline CDR1 reads ENHRY; CDR2 reads SYGVKD. V lost 2 bases, J lost 5 bases, and 7 bases stayed unmatched. This CDR3 spans 16 amino acids. The chain's CDR3 is CAISETGTGKNEKLFF. The CDR3 DNA reads TGTGCCATCAGTGAGACTGGGACAGGAAAAAATGAAAAACTGTTTTTT.

This chain connects TRBV18 to TRBJ1-1; possible D gene TRBD1, 5 bases. V lost 2 bases, J lost 2 bases, and 12 bases lay in between. The CDR3 is 15 amino acids. CDR1 KGHSH and CDR2 LQKENI come from the germline V gene. The CDR3, as DNA: TGTGCCAGCTCACCAAGGGAGGGGAGCAACACTGAAGCTTTCTTT. Its protein product is CASSPREGSNTEAFF. Supplemented by reference TRBV18 and TRBJ1-1, the full variable domain reads NAGVMQNPRHLVRRRGQEARLRCSPMKGHSHVYWYRQLPEEGLKFMVYLQKENIIDESGMPKERFSAEFPKEGPSILRIQQVVRGDSAAYFCASSPREGSNTEAFFGQGTRLTVV.

A remark on this clone: The junction departs from germline at one end; a sequencing error may be responsible. V usage is TRBV2 and J usage is TRBJ1-5; TRBD1 matches at 9 bases. CDR3 length: 15 amino acids. Germline-derived CDR1 and CDR2 are SNHLY and FYNNEI. The DNA for the CDR3 is TGTGCCAGCAGGGCCGGGACAGGGAGCACTCAGCCCCAGCATTTT. It is translated as CASRAGTGSTQPQHF.

The chain combines TRBV10-3 with TRBJ1-1; D is uncertain. This CDR3 comprises 13 residues. V lost 0 bases and J lost 5, with 7 bases in between. Germline CDR1 and CDR2: ENHRY and SYGVKD. In DNA, the CDR3 is TGTGCCATCAGTGAGTCACATTCGACTGAAGCTTTCTTT. It translates to CAISESHSTEAFF.

This clone appeared a single time. This chain links TRBV29-1 with TRBJ1-1, with 8 bases matching TRBD1. CDR3 size: 12 residues. Germline V gene lookup returns CDR1 SQVTM and CDR2 ANQGSEA. The trim removed 7 bases at V and 4 bases at J, leaving 5 bases unmatched. Here the CDR3 DNA reads TGCAGCGGCGGACAGGGCCTCACTGAAGCTTTCTTT. Protein sequence: CSGGQGLTEAFF.

The DNA of the CDR3 is TGTGCCATCAGTGGGATCCGGGACAGGCGTTCCTACGAGCAGTACTTC. This gives the protein CAISGIRDRRSYEQYF. This chain links TRBV10-3 with TRBJ2-5, with 8 bases aligning to TRBD1. The DNA end is a closer match to TRBJ2-7, so the J assignment may be wrong. The germline V gene encodes CDR1 ENHRY and CDR2 SYGVKD. The CDR3 is made up of 16 amino acids.

This chain connects TRBV5-1 to TRBJ2-7; 9 nucleotides align to TRBD1. V was clipped by 1 base and J by 4 bases; unmatched bases: 3. Germline lookup yields CDR1 SGHRS and CDR2 YFSETQ. The CDR3 is made up of 14 amino acids. CDR3 in amino acids: CASSLSDRGYEQYF. The CDR3 DNA reads TGCGCCAGCAGCTTGTCGGACAGGGGTTACGAGCAGTACTTC. The full variable domain, in which reference TRBV5-1 and TRBJ2-7 provide the parts outside the CDR3, is KAGVTQTPRYLIKTRGQQVTLSCSPISGHRSVSWYQQTPGQGLQFLFEYFSETQRNKGNFPGRFSGRQFSNSRSEMNVSTLELGDSALYLCASSLSDRGYEQYFGPGTRLTVT.